This TCR beta chain comes out of a study of T cell responses to AZD1222 COVID-19 vaccine. Whole-study findings and limits: The donor group comprised mostly white British people and more females; the analysis possibly underestimated clonal diversity. Spike-specific TCR breadth and depth were elevated following two AZD1222 doses. Spike-wide coverage was observed for vaccine-associated CD4 TCRs, with dominant responses at 160-218 and 743-854.

This clone has more than one count but fewer than ten. As yet, its antigen is unknown. Profiling relied on immunoSEQ multiplex PCR, and the TCRdb table lists in-frame clones only, not all of them. The sample carries about 130,000 clones, just under 95% recorded once. The analysis combined second doses at about 4 or about 12 weeks. The ends were cut back, 3 bases at V and 0 bases at J, with 12 bases in the middle. Per the germline V gene, CDR1 is LNHDA and CDR2 is SQIVND (reference sequence). The CDR3 loop spans 16 amino acids. Sample: peripheral blood, taken 28 days after the second AZD1222 dose. The chain uses TRBV19 and TRBJ1-5; D is unclear. The TCR sequence derives from an adult who received the AZD1222 COVID-19 vaccine. The CDR3 DNA reads TGTGCCAGTAGTATTTACGGCAGTTATAGCAATCAGCCCCAGCATTTT. Its protein product is CASSIYGSYSNQPQHF.